The clone carrying this TCR beta chain came up once. No antigen is known for it. J gave up 6 bases and V 3 bases, and 1 base lay outside the gene matches. Germline CDR1 and CDR2: MNHEY and SMNVEV (reference sequence). The CDR3 extends over 12 amino acids. This entry is derived from a study of T cell repertoires in cytomegalovirus infection. Each CDR3 protein is one row after TCRdb ran MiXCR on the reads. Among under 350,000 distinct CDR3 sequences, about 20% were seen once, and the ten largest hold approximately 19%. The chain recombines TRBV27 with TRBJ2-7, with 8 bases that match TRBD2. The receptor comes from a human donor in good health (CMV status not recorded). Some clones in this sample may be carry-over from other donors' samples. Sequencing used cultured PBMCs, obtained from culture after CMV antigen stimulation. The CDR3 sequence: CASSFAGGEQYF. The CDR3 region has the DNA TGTGCCAGCAGTTTCGCGGGGGGCGAGCAGTACTTC.